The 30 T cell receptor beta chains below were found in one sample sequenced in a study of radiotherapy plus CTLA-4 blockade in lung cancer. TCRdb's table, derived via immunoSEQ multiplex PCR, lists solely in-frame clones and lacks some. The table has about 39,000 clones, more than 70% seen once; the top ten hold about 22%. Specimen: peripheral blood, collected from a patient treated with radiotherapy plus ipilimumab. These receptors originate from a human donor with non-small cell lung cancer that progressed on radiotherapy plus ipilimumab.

The CDR3 DNA reads as TGCGCCAGCAGCTTGGACTCCGGGTTTCAAGAGACCCAGTACTTC. This encodes CASSLDSGFQETQYF. J is TRBJ2-5 and V is TRBV5-1, with D hard to call. The length of the CDR3 is 15 residues. CDR1 is SGHRS and CDR2 is YFSETQ in the germline V gene. V dropped 0 bases and J dropped 2 bases, with 11 bases sitting between them.

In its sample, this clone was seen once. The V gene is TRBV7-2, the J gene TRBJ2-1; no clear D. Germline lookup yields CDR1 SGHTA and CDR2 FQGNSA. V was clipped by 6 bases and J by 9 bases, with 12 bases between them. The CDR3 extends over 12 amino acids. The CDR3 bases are TGTGCCAGCAGACCTAATGCCCGTGAGCAGTTCTTC. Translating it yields CASRPNAREQFF. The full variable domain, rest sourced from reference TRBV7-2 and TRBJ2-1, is GAGVSQSPSNKVTEKGKDVELRCDPISGHTALYWYRQSLGQGLEFLIYFQGNSAPDKSGLPSDRFSAERTGGSVSTLTIQRTQQEDSAVYLCASRPNAREQFFGPGTRLTVL.

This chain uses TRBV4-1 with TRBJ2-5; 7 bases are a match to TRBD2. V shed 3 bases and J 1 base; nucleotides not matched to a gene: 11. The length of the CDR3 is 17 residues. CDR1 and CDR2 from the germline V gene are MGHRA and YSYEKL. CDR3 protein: CASSHPSGRGGQETQYF. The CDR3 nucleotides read TGCGCCAGCAGCCATCCTTCAGGGAGGGGCGGCCAAGAGACCCAGTACTTC.

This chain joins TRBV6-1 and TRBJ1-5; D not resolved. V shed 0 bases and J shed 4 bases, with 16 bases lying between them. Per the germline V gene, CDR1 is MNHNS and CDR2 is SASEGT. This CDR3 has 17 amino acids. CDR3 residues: CASSEAYPGALNQPQHF. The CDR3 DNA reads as TGTGCCAGCAGTGAAGCCTACCCGGGAGCCTTAAATCAGCCCCAGCATTTT.

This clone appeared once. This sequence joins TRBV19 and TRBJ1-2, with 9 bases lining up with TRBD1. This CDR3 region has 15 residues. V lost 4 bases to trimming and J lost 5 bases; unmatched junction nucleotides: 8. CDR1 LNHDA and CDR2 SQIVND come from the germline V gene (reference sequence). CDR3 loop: CASSRGQGLGYGYTF. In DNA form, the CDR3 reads TGTGCCAGTAGTAGGGGACAGGGCTTGGGTTATGGCTACACCTTC.

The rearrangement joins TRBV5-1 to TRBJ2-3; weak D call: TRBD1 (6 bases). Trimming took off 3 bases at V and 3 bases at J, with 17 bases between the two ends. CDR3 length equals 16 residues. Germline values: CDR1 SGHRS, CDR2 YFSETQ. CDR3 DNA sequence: TGCGCCAGCAGCTCCGGAACAGGGTTCTATACAGATACGCAGTATTTT. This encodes CASSSGTGFYTDTQYF.

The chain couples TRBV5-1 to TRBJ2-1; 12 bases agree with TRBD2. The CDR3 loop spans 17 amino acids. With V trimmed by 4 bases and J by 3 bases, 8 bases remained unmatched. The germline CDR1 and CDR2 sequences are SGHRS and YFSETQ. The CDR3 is CASSPLTSGGHYNEQFF. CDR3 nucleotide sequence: TGCGCCAGCAGCCCATTGACTAGCGGGGGCCACTACAATGAGCAGTTCTTC.

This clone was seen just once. DNA for the CDR3: TGTGCCAGTAGTTCAGGGGGACGCACATACACCTACGAGCAGTACTTC. Protein product: CASSSGGRTYTYEQYF. The rearrangement joins TRBV19 to TRBJ2-7, with 7 bases identical to TRBD1. Germline V gene data show CDR1 as LNHDA and CDR2 as SQIVND (reference sequence). V lost 5 bases and J lost 2; bases outside the gene matches: 12. The CDR3 is 16 amino acids.

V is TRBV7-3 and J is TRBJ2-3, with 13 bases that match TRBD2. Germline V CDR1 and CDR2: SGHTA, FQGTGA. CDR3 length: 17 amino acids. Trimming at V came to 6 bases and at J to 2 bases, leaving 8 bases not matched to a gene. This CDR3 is CASSSSGLAGNTDTQYF. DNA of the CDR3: TGTGCCAGCAGTTCGTCGGGACTAGCGGGGAACACAGATACGCAGTATTTT.

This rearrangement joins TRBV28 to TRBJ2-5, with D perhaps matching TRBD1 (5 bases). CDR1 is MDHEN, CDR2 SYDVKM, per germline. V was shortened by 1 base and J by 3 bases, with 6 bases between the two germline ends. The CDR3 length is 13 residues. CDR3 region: CASSLLTEETQYF. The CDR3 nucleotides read TGTGCCAGCAGTTTATTGACAGAAGAGACCCAGTACTTC.

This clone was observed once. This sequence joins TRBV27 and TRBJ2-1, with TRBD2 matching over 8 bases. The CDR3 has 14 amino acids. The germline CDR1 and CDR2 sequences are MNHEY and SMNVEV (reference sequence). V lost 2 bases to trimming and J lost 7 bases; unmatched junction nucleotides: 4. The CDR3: CASSLAGGLNEQFF. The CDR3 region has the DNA TGTGCCAGCAGTTTAGCGGGGGGCCTGAATGAGCAGTTCTTC.

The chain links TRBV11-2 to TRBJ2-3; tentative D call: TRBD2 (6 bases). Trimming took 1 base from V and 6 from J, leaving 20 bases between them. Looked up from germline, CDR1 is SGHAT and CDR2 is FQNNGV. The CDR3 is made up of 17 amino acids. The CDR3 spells CASSLVEGLWGSDTQYF. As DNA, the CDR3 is TGTGCCAGCAGCTTAGTGGAAGGACTATGGGGCTCCGATACGCAGTATTTT.

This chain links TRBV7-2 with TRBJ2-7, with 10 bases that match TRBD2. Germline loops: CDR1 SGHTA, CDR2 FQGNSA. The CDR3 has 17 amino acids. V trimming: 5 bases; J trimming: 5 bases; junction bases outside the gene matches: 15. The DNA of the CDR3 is TGTGCCAGCAGCACAACGGGGCTAGCGGGGGCTTTTAACGAGCAGTACTTC. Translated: CASSTTGLAGAFNEQYF.

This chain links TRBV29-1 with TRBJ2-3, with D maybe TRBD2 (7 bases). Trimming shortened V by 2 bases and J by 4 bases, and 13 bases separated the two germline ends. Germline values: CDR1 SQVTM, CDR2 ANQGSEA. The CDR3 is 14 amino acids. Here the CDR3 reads CSVEKGGAADTQYF. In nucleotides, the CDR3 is TGCAGCGTTGAAAAGGGGGGGGCAGCAGATACGCAGTATTTT.

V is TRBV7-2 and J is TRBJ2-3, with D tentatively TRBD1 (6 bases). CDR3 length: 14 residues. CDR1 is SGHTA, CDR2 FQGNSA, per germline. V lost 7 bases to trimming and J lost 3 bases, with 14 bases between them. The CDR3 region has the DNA TGTGCCAGCACAACAGGGATTGCGACAGATACGCAGTATTTT. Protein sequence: CASTTGIATDTQYF.

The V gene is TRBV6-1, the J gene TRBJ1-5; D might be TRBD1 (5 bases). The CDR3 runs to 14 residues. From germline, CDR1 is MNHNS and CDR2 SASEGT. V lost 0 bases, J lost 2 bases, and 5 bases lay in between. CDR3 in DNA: TGTGCCAGCAGTGAAGCAGGGGGCAATCAGCCCCAGCATTTT. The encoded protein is CASSEAGGNQPQHF.

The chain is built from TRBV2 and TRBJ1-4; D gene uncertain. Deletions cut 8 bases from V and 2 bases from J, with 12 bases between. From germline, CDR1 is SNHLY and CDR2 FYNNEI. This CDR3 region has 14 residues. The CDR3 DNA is TGTGCCAGCGTCCACTTGGGCACTAATGAAAAACTGTTTTTT. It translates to CASVHLGTNEKLFF.

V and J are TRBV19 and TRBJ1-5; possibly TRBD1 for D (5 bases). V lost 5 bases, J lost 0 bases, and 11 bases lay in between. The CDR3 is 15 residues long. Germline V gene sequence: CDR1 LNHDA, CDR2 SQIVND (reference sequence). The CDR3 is CASSPTGYSNQPQHF. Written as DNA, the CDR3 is TGTGCCAGTAGTCCAACAGGTTATAGCAATCAGCCCCAGCATTTT.

As DNA, the CDR3 is TGTGCCAGCAGCCCGTGGAGCTCCTACAATGAGCAGTTCTTC. This sequence encodes CASSPWSSYNEQFF. This chain uses TRBV7-2 with TRBJ2-1; D call uncertain. This CDR3 is built from 14 residues. Germline V gives CDR1 SGHTA, CDR2 FQGNSA. V lost 5 bases to trimming and J lost 0 bases, with 8 bases between them.

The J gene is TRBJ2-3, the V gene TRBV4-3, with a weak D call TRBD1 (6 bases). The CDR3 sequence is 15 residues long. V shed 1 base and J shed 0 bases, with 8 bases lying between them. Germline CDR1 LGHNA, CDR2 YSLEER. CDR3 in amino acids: CASSQVQGSTDTQYF. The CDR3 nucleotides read TGCGCCAGCAGCCAAGTCCAGGGGAGCACAGATACGCAGTATTTT.

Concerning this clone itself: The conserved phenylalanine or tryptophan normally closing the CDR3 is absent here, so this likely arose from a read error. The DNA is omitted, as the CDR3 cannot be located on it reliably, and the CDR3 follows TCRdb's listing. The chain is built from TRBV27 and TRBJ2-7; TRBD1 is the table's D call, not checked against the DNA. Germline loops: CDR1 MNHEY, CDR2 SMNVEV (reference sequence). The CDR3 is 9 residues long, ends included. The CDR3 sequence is CASKPGTAS.

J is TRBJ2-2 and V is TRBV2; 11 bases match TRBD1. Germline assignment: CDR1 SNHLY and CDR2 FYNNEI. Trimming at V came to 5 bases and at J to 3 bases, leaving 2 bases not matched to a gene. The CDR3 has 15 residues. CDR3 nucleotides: TGTGCCAGCAGTTGGGACAGGGGGTACACCGGGGAGCTGTTTTTT. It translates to CASSWDRGYTGELFF.

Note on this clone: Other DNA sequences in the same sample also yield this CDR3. CDR3 protein: CASSLRTVEETQYF. DNA of the CDR3: TGTGCCAGCAGCTTACGGACAGTAGAAGAGACCCAGTACTTC. The chain recombines TRBV7-2 with TRBJ2-5; a possible D gene is TRBD1 (6 bases). Trimming stripped 2 bases from V and 3 bases from J, with 10 bases between. Germline-derived CDR1 and CDR2 are SGHTA and FQGNSA. This CDR3 comprises 14 residues.

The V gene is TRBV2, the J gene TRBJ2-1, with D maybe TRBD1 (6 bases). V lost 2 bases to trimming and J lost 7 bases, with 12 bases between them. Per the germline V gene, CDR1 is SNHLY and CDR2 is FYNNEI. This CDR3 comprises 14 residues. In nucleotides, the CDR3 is TGTGCCAGCAGTGAAAACAGGGCTGTAAATGAGCAGTTCTTC. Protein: CASSENRAVNEQFF. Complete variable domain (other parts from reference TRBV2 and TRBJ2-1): EPEVTQTPSHQVTQMGQEVILRCVPISNHLYFYWYRQILGQKVEFLVSFYNNEISEKSEIFDDQFSVERPDGSNFTLKIRSTKLEDSAMYFCASSENRAVNEQFFGPGTRLTVL.

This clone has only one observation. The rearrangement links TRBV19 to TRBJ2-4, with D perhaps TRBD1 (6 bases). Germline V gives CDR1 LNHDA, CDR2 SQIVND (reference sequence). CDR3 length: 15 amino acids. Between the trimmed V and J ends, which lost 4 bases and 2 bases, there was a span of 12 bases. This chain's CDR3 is CASSSYRESKNIQYF. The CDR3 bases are TGTGCCAGTAGTAGTTACAGGGAGTCCAAAAACATTCAGTACTTC.

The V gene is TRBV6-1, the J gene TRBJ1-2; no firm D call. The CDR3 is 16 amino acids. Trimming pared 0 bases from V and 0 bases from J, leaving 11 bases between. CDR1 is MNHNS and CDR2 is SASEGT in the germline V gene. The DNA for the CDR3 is TGTGCCAGCAGTGAAGCAGGAGGGTTAGCTAACTATGGCTACACCTTC. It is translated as CASSEAGGLANYGYTF.

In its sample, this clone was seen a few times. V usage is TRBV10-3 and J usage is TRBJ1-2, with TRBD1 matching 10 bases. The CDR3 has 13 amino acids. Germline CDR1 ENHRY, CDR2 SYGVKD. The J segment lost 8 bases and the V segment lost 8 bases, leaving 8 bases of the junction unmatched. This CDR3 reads CAIDDDRGRGYTF. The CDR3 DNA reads TGTGCCATCGATGACGACAGGGGGCGCGGCTACACCTTC.

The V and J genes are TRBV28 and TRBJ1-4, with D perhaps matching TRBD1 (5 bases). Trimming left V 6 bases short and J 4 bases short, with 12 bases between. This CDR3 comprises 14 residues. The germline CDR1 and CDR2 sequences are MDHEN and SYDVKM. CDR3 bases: TGTGCCAGCAGCCTGACAGTATATAATGAAAAACTGTTTTTT. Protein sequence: CASSLTVYNEKLFF.

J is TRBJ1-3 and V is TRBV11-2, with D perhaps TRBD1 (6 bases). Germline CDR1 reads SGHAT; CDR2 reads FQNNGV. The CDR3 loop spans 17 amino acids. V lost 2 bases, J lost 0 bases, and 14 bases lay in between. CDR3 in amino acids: CASSLIPQGYSGNTIYF. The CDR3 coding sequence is TGTGCCAGCAGCTTAATACCACAGGGCTACTCTGGAAACACCATATATTTT.

The CDR3 coding sequence is TGCGCCAGCAGCACACGCCAGCCGGGACAGAGCGGGGAGACCCAGTACTTC. This sequence encodes CASSTRQPGQSGETQYF. V and J are TRBV5-1 and TRBJ2-5, with TRBD1 as a possible D gene (7 bases). The germline V and J ends were trimmed by 4 bases and 5 bases, with 24 bases remaining between them. CDR1 and CDR2 (germline): SGHRS, YFSETQ. CDR3 length equals 17 residues.